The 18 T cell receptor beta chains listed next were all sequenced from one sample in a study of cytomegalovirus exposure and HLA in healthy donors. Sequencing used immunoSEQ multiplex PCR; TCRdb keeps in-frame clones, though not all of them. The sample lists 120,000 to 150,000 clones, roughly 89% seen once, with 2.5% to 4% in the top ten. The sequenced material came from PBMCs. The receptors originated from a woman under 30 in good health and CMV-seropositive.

The CDR3 DNA is TGTGCCAGCAGCGTAGACCCATATTCGGACAGGGCCGGGGGGACCCAGTACTTC. It codes for CASSVDPYSDRAGGTQYF. The chain links TRBV9 to TRBJ2-5; 8 bases are a match to TRBD1. V shed 0 bases, J shed 7 bases, and the junction held 17 bases outside the gene matches. The CDR3 totals 18 residues. From germline, CDR1 is SGDLS and CDR2 YYNGEE. The whole variable domain, remainder taken from reference TRBV9 and TRBJ2-5, is DSGVTQTPKHLITATGQRVTLRCSPRSGDLSVYWYQQSLDQGLQFLIQYYNGEERAKGNILERFSAQQFPDLHSELNLSSLELGDSALYFCASSVDPYSDRAGGTQYFGPGTRLLVL.

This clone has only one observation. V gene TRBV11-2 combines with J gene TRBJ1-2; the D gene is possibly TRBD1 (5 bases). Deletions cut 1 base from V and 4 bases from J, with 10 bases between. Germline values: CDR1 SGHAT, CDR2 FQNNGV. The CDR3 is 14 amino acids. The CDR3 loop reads CASSLGQTFYGYTF. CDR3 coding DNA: TGTGCCAGCAGCTTAGGACAGACCTTCTATGGCTACACCTTC.

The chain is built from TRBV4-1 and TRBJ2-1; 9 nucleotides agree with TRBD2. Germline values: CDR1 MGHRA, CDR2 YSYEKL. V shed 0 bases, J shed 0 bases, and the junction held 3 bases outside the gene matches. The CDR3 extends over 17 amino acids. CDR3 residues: CASSQDNSGSSYNEQFF. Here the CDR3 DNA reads TGCGCCAGCAGCCAAGACAATAGCGGGAGCTCCTACAATGAGCAGTTCTTC.

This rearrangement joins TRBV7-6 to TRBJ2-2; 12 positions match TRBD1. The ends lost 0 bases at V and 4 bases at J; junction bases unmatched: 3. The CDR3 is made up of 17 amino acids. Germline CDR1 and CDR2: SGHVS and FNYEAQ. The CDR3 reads CASSLALGQGATGELFF. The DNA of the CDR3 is TGTGCCAGCAGCTTAGCGCTGGGACAGGGGGCCACCGGGGAGCTGTTTTTT.

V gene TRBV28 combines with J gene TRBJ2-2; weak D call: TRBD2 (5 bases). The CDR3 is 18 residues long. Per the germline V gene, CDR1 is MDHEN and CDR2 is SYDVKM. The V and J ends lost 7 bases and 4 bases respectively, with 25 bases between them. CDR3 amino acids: CASTEIRGLKGSTGELFF. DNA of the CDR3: TGTGCCAGCACCGAAATCCGGGGTTTAAAAGGGAGCACCGGGGAGCTGTTTTTT.

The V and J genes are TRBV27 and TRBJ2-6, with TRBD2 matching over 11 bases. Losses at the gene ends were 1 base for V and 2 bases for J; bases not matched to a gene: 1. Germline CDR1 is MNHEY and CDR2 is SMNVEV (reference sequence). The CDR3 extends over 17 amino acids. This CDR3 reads CASSLLAGGTGANVLTF. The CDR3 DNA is TGTGCCAGCAGTTTATTAGCGGGAGGGACTGGGGCCAACGTCCTGACTTTC.

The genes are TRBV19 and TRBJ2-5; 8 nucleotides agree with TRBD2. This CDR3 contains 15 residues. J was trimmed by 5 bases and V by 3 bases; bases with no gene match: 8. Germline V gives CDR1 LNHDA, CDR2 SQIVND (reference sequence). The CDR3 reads CASSMSGSLEETQYF. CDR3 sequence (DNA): TGTGCCAGTAGTATGAGCGGGAGCTTGGAGGAGACCCAGTACTTC. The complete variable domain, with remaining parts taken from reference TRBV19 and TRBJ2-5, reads DGGITQSPKYLFRKEGQNVTLSCEQNLNHDAMYWYRQDPGQGLRLIYYSQIVNDFQKGDIAEGYSVSREKKESFPLTVTSAQKNPTAFYLCASSMSGSLEETQYFGPGTRLLVL.

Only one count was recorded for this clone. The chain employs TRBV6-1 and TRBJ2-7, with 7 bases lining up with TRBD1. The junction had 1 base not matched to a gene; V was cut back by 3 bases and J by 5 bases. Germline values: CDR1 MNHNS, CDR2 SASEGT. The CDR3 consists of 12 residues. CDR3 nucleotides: TGTGCCAGCAGTGAGGGGACAGACGAGCAGTACTTC. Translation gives CASSEGTDEQYF.

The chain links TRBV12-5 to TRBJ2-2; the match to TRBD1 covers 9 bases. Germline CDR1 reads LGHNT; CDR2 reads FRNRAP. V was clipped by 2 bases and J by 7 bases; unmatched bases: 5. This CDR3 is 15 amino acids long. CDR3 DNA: TGTGCTAGTGGTTTGAGACAGGGGGTATACGGGGAGCTGTTTTTT. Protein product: CASGLRQGVYGELFF.

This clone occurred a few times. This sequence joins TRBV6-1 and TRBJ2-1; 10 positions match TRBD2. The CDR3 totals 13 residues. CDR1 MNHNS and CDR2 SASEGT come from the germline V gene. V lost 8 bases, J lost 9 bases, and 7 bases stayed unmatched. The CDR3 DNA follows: TGTGCCAGCCCTAGCGGGAGAATAAGTGAGCAGTTCTTC. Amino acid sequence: CASPSGRISEQFF.

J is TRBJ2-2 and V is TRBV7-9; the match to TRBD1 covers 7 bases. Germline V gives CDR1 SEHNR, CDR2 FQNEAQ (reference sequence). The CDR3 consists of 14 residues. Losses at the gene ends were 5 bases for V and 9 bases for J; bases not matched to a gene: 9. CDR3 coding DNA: TGTGCCAGCAGCCAGGTGGAGGACAGGTGGGAGCTGTTTTTT. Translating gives CASSQVEDRWELFF.

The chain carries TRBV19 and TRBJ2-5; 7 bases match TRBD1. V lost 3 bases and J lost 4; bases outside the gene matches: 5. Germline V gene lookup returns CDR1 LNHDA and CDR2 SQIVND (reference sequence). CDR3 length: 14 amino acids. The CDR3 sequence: CASSISRGRETQYF. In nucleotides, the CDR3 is TGTGCCAGTAGTATTAGCAGGGGGAGAGAGACCCAGTACTTC. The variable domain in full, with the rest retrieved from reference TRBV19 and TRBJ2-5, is DGGITQSPKYLFRKEGQNVTLSCEQNLNHDAMYWYRQDPGQGLRLIYYSQIVNDFQKGDIAEGYSVSREKKESFPLTVTSAQKNPTAFYLCASSISRGRETQYFGPGTRLLVL.

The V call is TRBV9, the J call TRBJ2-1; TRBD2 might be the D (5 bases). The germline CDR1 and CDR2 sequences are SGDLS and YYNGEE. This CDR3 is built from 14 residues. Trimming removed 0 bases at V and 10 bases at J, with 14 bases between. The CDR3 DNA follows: TGTGCCAGCAGCGTAGGGACTGGAGTAGGGGAGCAGTTCTTC. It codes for CASSVGTGVGEQFF. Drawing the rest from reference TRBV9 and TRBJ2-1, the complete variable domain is DSGVTQTPKHLITATGQRVTLRCSPRSGDLSVYWYQQSLDQGLQFLIQYYNGEERAKGNILERFSAQQFPDLHSELNLSSLELGDSALYFCASSVGTGVGEQFFGPGTRLTVL.

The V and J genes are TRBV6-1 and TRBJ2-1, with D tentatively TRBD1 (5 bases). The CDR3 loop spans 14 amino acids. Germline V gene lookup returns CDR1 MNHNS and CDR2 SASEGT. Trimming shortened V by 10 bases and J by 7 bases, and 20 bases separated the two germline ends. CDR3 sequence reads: CATDRRVRGNEQFF. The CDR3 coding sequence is TGTGCCACCGACAGACGGGTTAGGGGTAATGAGCAGTTCTTC.

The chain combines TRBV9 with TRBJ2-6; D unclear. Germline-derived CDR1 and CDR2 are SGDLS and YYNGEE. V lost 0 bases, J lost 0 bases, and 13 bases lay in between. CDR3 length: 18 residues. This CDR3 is CASSVGGSMNSGANVLTF. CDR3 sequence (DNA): TGTGCCAGCAGCGTAGGAGGCAGCATGAACTCTGGGGCCAACGTCCTGACTTTC. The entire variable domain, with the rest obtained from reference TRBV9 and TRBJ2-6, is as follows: DSGVTQTPKHLITATGQRVTLRCSPRSGDLSVYWYQQSLDQGLQFLIQYYNGEERAKGNILERFSAQQFPDLHSELNLSSLELGDSALYFCASSVGGSMNSGANVLTFGAGSRLTVL.

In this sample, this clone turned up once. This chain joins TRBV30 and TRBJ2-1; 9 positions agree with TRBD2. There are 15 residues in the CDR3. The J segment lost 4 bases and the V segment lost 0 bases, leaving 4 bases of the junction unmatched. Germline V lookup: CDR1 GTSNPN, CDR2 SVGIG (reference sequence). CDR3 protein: CAWSVQAGGYNEQFF. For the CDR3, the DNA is TGTGCCTGGAGTGTACAAGCGGGGGGTTACAATGAGCAGTTCTTC.

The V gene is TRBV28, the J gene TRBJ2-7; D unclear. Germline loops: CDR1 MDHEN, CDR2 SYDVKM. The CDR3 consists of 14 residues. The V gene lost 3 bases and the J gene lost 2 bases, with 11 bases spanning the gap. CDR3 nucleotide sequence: TGTGCCAGCAGTTTCTCCGGCGGCACCTACGAGCAGTACTTC. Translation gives CASSFSGGTYEQYF.

Here the CDR3 reads CASSLRDRAYSGANVLTF. The CDR3 DNA reads TGTGCCAGCAGCTTAAGGGACAGGGCGTACTCTGGGGCCAACGTCCTGACTTTC. V is TRBV11-2 and J is TRBJ2-6, with 9 bases that match TRBD1. The CDR3 runs 18 residues. Germline V lookup: CDR1 SGHAT, CDR2 FQNNGV. Trimming took 2 bases from V and 0 from J; bases not matched to a gene: 5.